This T cell receptor (beta chain) was obtained from a study of T-cell reconstitution after alpha-beta-depleted transplantation in children (dated by TCRdb to the mid-2010s). Study-level background: Using TCR repertoire profiling, the study followed T-cell immune reconstitution in a quantitative way in children after TCRalphabeta/CD19-depleted allogeneic hematopoietic cell transplantation. Overall study results and their limits: The apparently early recovery of alphabetaT-cell counts about two months after transplant reportedly depended on only several hundred rapidly expanded clones that came from non-depleted graft cells. Over the following months the frequencies of hyperexpanded clones went down, and after one year T-cell counts and TCRbeta diversity were mostly credited to newly produced T cells. In some patients, high TCRbeta diversity at day 60 was attributed to recipient T cells and intrathymic progenitors that had survived conditioning.

Regarding this clonotype: Its antigen is still unknown. Within one base of it there is no much larger clone, and no base qualities were kept.

In light of the paper, this sample's treatment or condition label describes: allogeneic hematopoietic cell transplantation with graft depleted of TCRalphabeta T cells and CD19 B cells. The transplant recipients were children given TCRalphabeta/CD19-depleted allogeneic hematopoietic cell grafts. CDR1 and CDR2 are read off the germline V gene as MRHNA and SNTAGT. Including cysteine and phenylalanine, the CDR3 has 13 amino acids. CDR3 DNA is the only sequence kept; it has 39 bases, read in frame from the first base. Germline trimming amounts to 1 base on V and 5 bases on J, with 1 as the count of junction bases outside the gene matches. The library was generated by PCR. This sample was sequenced with an Illumina HiSeq 2500. TCR libraries were prepared with molecular barcoding, using unique molecular identifiers to normalize TCRbeta repertoire quantification. The raw public data were reprocessed by TCRdb itself: fastp quality trimming at Q25, MiXCR clonotype calling, in-frame beta chains only. Under each unique CDR3 protein, matching rows form one entry showing the most common genes and DNA. The sample table lists about 200,000 distinct CDR3 sequences, roughly 6.6% of them with a count of one. Just over 5.5% of the sample belongs to the ten largest clones.

This receptor chain uses TRBV6-4 and TRBJ1-2, with 7 bases in between that match TRBD1. This sample comprised PBMCs, obtained before TCRalphabeta/CD19-depleted stem cell transplant. This TCR came from a boy between 2 and 10 years old with acute lymphoblastic leukemia, due to receive a stem cell transplant. The CDR3 here reads CASSDWTGYGYTF. The bases read TGTGCCAGCAGTGACTGGACAGGATATGGCTACACCTTC.